This T cell receptor (beta chain) was found in a study of blood T cell repertoires in COVID-19. Study-level information: T cells, B-cell-depleted T cells, or PBMCs provided the cDNA or gDNA that served as material.

Clones were read by immunoSEQ multiplex PCR, and TCRdb kept only the in-frame ones, dropping some. The sample lists 450,000 or so clones, around 91% occurring once. Those enrolled, adults aged roughly 18 to 100 years, came from roughly 23 US areas. This sequence was found in a man between 18 and 35 years old who had recovered from COVID-19. The material sequenced was PBMCs or T cells enriched from blood (not recorded which).

The CDR3 coding sequence is TGTGCCAGTAGTAAGTCGGGACAGGGAACTGGAAACACCATATATTTT. It translates to CASSKSGQGTGNTIYF. The chain combines TRBV19 with TRBJ1-3; TRBD1 aligns across 9 bases. This CDR3 contains 16 residues. The germline CDR1 and CDR2 sequences are LNHDA and SQIVND (reference sequence). V lost 4 bases, J lost 2 bases, and 6 bases stayed unmatched.